Shown below are 22 T cell receptor beta chains from a single sample sequenced in a study of regulatory T cells in long-lasting Graves disease. Noted time point: persistent/refractory GD, antithyroid drugs over 5 years with positive TRAb. The authors made the TCR library using RNA they extracted from PBMCs. Arm-PCR of CDR3 regions and iRepertoire HTBI primers were the basis on which TCR beta libraries were built. TCRdb processed the multiplex PCR reads anew with MiXCR; each CDR3 protein has one entry. The sample includes around 460,000 distinct CDR3 sequences, under 25% of them seen just once. Material: peripheral blood mononuclear cells (PBMCs), obtained when the disease was refractory, from a patient treated with antithyroid drugs. These receptors originate from a female donor with Graves disease.

The chain employs TRBV20-1 and TRBJ1-5, with D possibly TRBD1 on 6 matching bases. The germline gives CDR1 DFQATT, CDR2 SNEGSKA (reference sequence). Trimming removed 0 bases at V and 1 base at J, with 13 bases between. The CDR3 extends over 16 amino acids. CDR3 nucleotides: TGCAGTGCTAGAGATGAACAGGGTCTGAGCAATCAGCCCCAGCATTTT. Amino acids: CSARDEQGLSNQPQHF.

This clonotype was detected a few times. This rearrangement joins TRBV7-8 to TRBJ2-5; tentatively, D is TRBD2 (5 bases). Trimming took off 1 base at V and 7 bases at J, with 19 bases between the two ends. The CDR3 runs to 16 residues. Looked up from germline, CDR1 is SGHVS and CDR2 is FQNEAQ. Written as DNA, the CDR3 is TGTGCCAGCAGCTTAGGGAGGTGGGCAACCATCGGGACCCAGTACTTC. It is translated as CASSLGRWATIGTQYF.

The V gene is TRBV29-1, the J gene TRBJ1-5, with 7 bases matching TRBD1. This CDR3 has 11 amino acids. The germline V gene has CDR1 SQVTM and CDR2 ANQGSEA. CDR3 nucleotide sequence: TGCAGGAACAGGGGTGATCAGCCCCAGCATTTT. The encoded protein is CRNRGDQPQHF.

The table lists this clonotype with a few counts. The V call is TRBV7-2, the J call TRBJ2-7; possible D gene TRBD2, 6 bases. Germline V gene sequence: CDR1 SGHTA, CDR2 FQGNSA. The V gene lost 1 base and the J gene lost 3 bases, with 10 bases spanning the gap. The CDR3 runs 14 residues. The CDR3 nucleotides are TGTGCCAGCAGCTTAGTTGTGCGGGACTACGAGCAGTACTTC. As protein: CASSLVVRDYEQYF.

In its sample, this clonotype was seen a few times. The chain joins TRBV7-2 to TRBJ1-1, with TRBD1 as a possible D gene (6 bases). Germline-derived CDR1 and CDR2 are SGHTA and FQGNSA. V was pared by 0 bases and J by 4 bases, with 9 bases between. This CDR3 is 14 amino acids long. This CDR3 is CASSLAGTSTEAFF. The CDR3 DNA is TGTGCCAGCAGCTTAGCCGGGACAAGCACTGAAGCTTTCTTT. The variable domain in full, completed from reference TRBV7-2 and TRBJ1-1, reads GAGVSQSPSNKVTEKGKDVELRCDPISGHTALYWYRQSLGQGLEFLIYFQGNSAPDKSGLPSDRFSAERTGGSVSTLTIQRTQQEDSAVYLCASSLAGTSTEAFFGQGTRLTVV.

The chain carries TRBV9 and TRBJ2-7, with D hard to call. The CDR3 runs 15 residues. Germline values: CDR1 SGDLS, CDR2 YYNGEE. Trimming took 8 bases from V and 4 from J, leaving 22 bases between them. The CDR3: CASSPGPSNSYEQYF. In DNA form, the CDR3 reads TGTGCCAGTTCCCCCGGACCCTCTAACTCATACGAGCAGTACTTC.

This clonotype has at least ten counts. This chain uses TRBV24-1 with TRBJ1-4; perhaps TRBD1 as D (6 bases). The CDR3 covers 18 residues. The V end lost 4 bases, the J end lost 8 bases, and 25 bases lay between the germline ends. From germline, CDR1 is KGHDR and CDR2 SFDVKD. The CDR3: CATSEQDSLISTNEKLFF. CDR3 nucleotide sequence: TGTGCCACCAGTGAGCAGGACAGCCTGATATCGACGAACGAAAAACTGTTTTTT.

This chain uses TRBV28 with TRBJ2-7; D remains unclear. Between the trimmed V and J ends, which lost 6 bases and 0 bases, there was a span of 12 bases. Germline V gene lookup returns CDR1 MDHEN and CDR2 SYDVKM. The CDR3 has 14 amino acids. CDR3 in amino acids: CASRGWVSSYEQYF. DNA of the CDR3: TGTGCCAGCAGGGGATGGGTGAGCTCCTACGAGCAGTACTTC.

At least ten counts were recorded for this clonotype. The V call is TRBV20-1, the J call TRBJ2-5; TRBD2 matches 14 bases. After removal of 4 bases from V and 1 base from J, the junction contained 5 bases not matched to a gene. The CDR3 sequence is 16 residues long. Germline V gene lookup returns CDR1 DFQATT and CDR2 SNEGSKA (reference sequence). The CDR3 DNA reads TGCAGTGCTACAAGACTAGCGGGGGGGGTCCAAGAGACCCAGTACTTC. This codes for CSATRLAGGVQETQYF.

This clonotype was picked up many times. The chain is built from TRBV20-1 and TRBJ2-5, with 8 positions matching TRBD1. V shed 1 base and J 2 bases; nucleotides not matched to a gene: 3. In germline, CDR1 is DFQATT, CDR2 SNEGSKA (reference sequence). This CDR3 is 14 amino acids long. CDR3 loop: CSARGGQAQETQYF. In nucleotides, the CDR3 is TGCAGTGCTAGAGGGGGACAGGCTCAAGAGACCCAGTACTTC.

This clonotype was found many times. The chain employs TRBV7-8 and TRBJ1-2; 7 bases agree with TRBD1. CDR3 length: 14 residues. Germline CDR1 SGHVS, CDR2 FQNEAQ. After removal of 4 bases from V and 5 bases from J, the junction contained 7 bases not matched to a gene. The CDR3 nucleotides are TGTGCCAGCAGCTCATGGACAGGACCATATGGCTACACCTTC. Residues: CASSSWTGPYGYTF.

The V call is TRBV11-2, the J call TRBJ2-1; D not resolved. Deletions cut 1 base from V and 0 bases from J, with 10 bases between. The CDR3 covers 16 residues. Germline CDR1 and CDR2: SGHAT and FQNNGV. CDR3 coding DNA: TGTGCCAGCAGCTTAGTAGGCTGGGGCTCCTACAATGAGCAGTTCTTC. It is translated as CASSLVGWGSYNEQFF.

The chain has TRBV19 and TRBJ1-2; 9 bases agree with TRBD1. The V gene end was trimmed by 5 bases and the J gene end by 7 bases; junction bases not matched to a gene: 5. CDR1 and CDR2 from the germline V gene are LNHDA and SQIVND (reference sequence). The CDR3 consists of 13 residues. CDR3 bases: TGTGCCAGTAGTCCCTGGGACAGGGCTGGCTACACCTTC. Amino acids: CASSPWDRAGYTF.

The chain links TRBV4-1 to TRBJ2-7, with 9 bases lining up with TRBD1. CDR3 length: 16 amino acids. Germline-derived CDR1 and CDR2 are MGHRA and YSYEKL. Trimming took 4 bases from V and 3 from J; bases not matched to a gene: 10. The CDR3 is CASSLGQGQLGYEQYF. The DNA of the CDR3 is TGCGCCAGCAGCCTGGGACAGGGTCAACTGGGCTACGAGCAGTACTTC.

This clonotype was detected ten times or more. The V gene is TRBV6-2 or TRBV6-3, the J gene TRBJ1-1, with D uncertain. CDR1 MNHEY and CDR2 SVGEGT come from the germline V gene. The CDR3 runs 12 residues. The ends were cut back, 2 bases at V and 3 bases at J, with 4 bases in the middle. CDR3 coding DNA: TGTGCCAGCAGTTACGGGTACACTGAAGCTTTCTTT. It yields the protein CASSYGYTEAFF.

The rearrangement links TRBV3-1 to TRBJ2-7; the D is unclear. Trimming removed 1 base from V and 3 bases from J, with 7 bases in between. The CDR3 loop spans 13 amino acids. Germline V gene sequence: CDR1 LGHDT, CDR2 YNNKEL (reference sequence). CDR3 bases: TGTGCCAGCAGCCAAGTTAACAGCTACGAGCAGTACTTC. It encodes CASSQVNSYEQYF.

This clonotype was found many times. The gene calls are TRBV3-1 and TRBJ2-5; D could derive from TRBD1 or TRBD2 (5 bases each). The V gene lost 5 bases and the J gene lost 7 bases, with 17 bases spanning the gap. The CDR3 is made up of 14 amino acids. The germline gives CDR1 LGHDT, CDR2 YNNKEL (reference sequence). CDR3 coding DNA: TGTGCCAGCAGCGATACCGGGACCCGAGGGACCCAGTACTTC. This translates into CASSDTGTRGTQYF.

This clonotype was counted at least ten times. This chain joins TRBV7-9 and TRBJ1-4; 7 positions agree with TRBD1. Trimming at V came to 5 bases and at J to 8 bases, leaving 11 bases not matched to a gene. Per the germline V gene, CDR1 is SEHNR and CDR2 is FQNEAQ (reference sequence). The CDR3 spans 15 residues. The CDR3 sequence is CASSDLRQGGEKLFF. The CDR3, as DNA: TGTGCCAGCAGCGATTTACGACAGGGCGGCGAAAAACTGTTTTTT. The complete variable domain, with remaining parts taken from reference TRBV7-9 and TRBJ1-4, reads DTGVSQNPRHKITKRGQNVTFRCDPISEHNRLYWYRQTLGQGPEFLTYFQNEAQLEKSRLLSDRFSAERPKGSFSTLEIQRTEQGDSAMYLCASSDLRQGGEKLFFGSGTQLSVL.

The DNA of the CDR3 is TGTGCCACCAGTGATTTGTATACAGGGGTTAGTCAAGAGACCCAGTACTTC. This codes for CATSDLYTGVSQETQYF. This chain links TRBV24-1 with TRBJ2-5, with 7 bases aligning to TRBD1. V lost 0 bases and J lost 2; bases outside the gene matches: 8. Looked up from germline, CDR1 is KGHDR and CDR2 is SFDVKD. This CDR3 is built from 17 residues.

This clonotype was recorded at least ten times. This chain connects TRBV7-9 to TRBJ1-6; 8 nucleotides align to TRBD1. The CDR3 is made up of 17 amino acids. Germline CDR1 and CDR2: SEHNR and FQNEAQ (reference sequence). With 1 base clipped from V and 2 bases from J, the junction kept 4 bases outside the gene matches. The CDR3 region is CASSLVGDRTYNSPLHF. DNA for the CDR3: TGTGCCAGCAGCTTAGTAGGGGACAGGACCTATAATTCACCCCTCCACTTT.

This clonotype appeared a few times. This chain connects TRBV5-1 to TRBJ2-2, with D tentatively TRBD1 (5 bases). Germline V gene data show CDR1 as SGHRS and CDR2 as YFSETQ. Deletions cut 4 bases from V and 4 bases from J, with 11 bases between. The CDR3 contains 14 residues. CDR3 DNA sequence: TGCGCCAGCAGCCCTCGACAGAGCACCGGGGAGCTGTTTTTT. It codes for CASSPRQSTGELFF.

This clonotype was observed many times. The J gene is TRBJ2-5, the V gene TRBV7-9, with 13 bases lining up with TRBD2. This CDR3 contains 16 residues. V lost 4 bases to trimming and J lost 5 bases; unmatched junction nucleotides: 7. Germline V lookup: CDR1 SEHNR, CDR2 FQNEAQ (reference sequence). Here the CDR3 reads CASSSRTSGSTETQYF. CDR3 sequence (DNA): TGTGCCAGCAGCTCCAGGACTAGCGGGAGTACGGAGACCCAGTACTTC. Filled out from reference TRBV7-9 and TRBJ2-5, the complete variable domain reads DTGVSQNPRHKITKRGQNVTFRCDPISEHNRLYWYRQTLGQGPEFLTYFQNEAQLEKSRLLSDRFSAERPKGSFSTLEIQRTEQGDSAMYLCASSSRTSGSTETQYFGPGTRLLVL.